These T cell receptor beta chains were read from a single sample in a study of T cell repertoires in cytomegalovirus infection. TCRdb reprocessed the reads via MiXCR and lists one record per CDR3 protein. The sample yields about 830,000 distinct CDR3 sequences, roughly 33% seen once. The antigens these receptors bind are not known. Source: cultured CD8+ T cells from PBMCs, taken from culture after CMV antigen stimulation. These receptors were obtained from a human donor in good health (CMV status not recorded). Some clones in this sample may be carry-over from other donors' samples. CDR3s include the opening cysteine and the closing phenylalanine or tryptophan. The D gene is left open where the match is weak. Clone size is shown for a subset of rows, as once, few, many or a class of expanded clone.

d_call	v_call	j_call	clone_size	cdr3_nt	cdr3_aa
TRBD1	TRBV6-2/TRBV6-3	TRBJ1-1	.	TGTGCCAGCAGTACGCGGGACAGTAACACTGAAGCTTTCTTT	CASSTRDSNTEAFF
TRBD2	TRBV11-1	TRBJ2-2	many	TGTGCCAGCAGCTCAGCGGGGGGGCCCGACACCGGGGAGCTGTTTTTT	CASSSAGGPDTGELFF
.	TRBV7-9	TRBJ2-5	many	TGTGCCAGCAGCGCCGACGAGGGTTTTGAGACCCAGTACTTC	CASSADEGFETQYF
.	TRBV27	TRBJ1-2	.	TGTGCCAGCAGTTCCTCTATTGGTTTGAGTGGCTACACCTTC	CASSSSIGLSGYTF
.	TRBV5-4	TRBJ1-1	.	TGTGCCTGCAGCTCCCGGGACTTGCAGAACACTGAAGCTTTCTTT	CACSSRDLQNTEAFF
.	TRBV27	TRBJ1-2	few	TGTGCCAGCAGTCCCAATTTGGTTGTCCGTGGCTACACCTTC	CASSPNLVVRGYTF
.	TRBV28	TRBJ1-5	few	TGTGCCAGCAGTCCTCCTACTGCGATGGGAGCGGATAGCAATCAGCCCCAGCATTTT	CASSPPTAMGADSNQPQHF
.	TRBV6-1	TRBJ2-7	few	TGTGCCAGCAGTTACGGTGGAGGGTTCTACGAGCAGTACTTC	CASSYGGGFYEQYF
TRBD1	TRBV19	TRBJ1-1	.	TGTGCCAGTAGTGCGTCCCGGACAGGGGCCCCCGGAGCTTTCTTT	CASSASRTGAPGAFF
.	TRBV7-2	TRBJ1-1	many	TGTGCCAGCAGCTTAGATCCGGGGATAGGCACTGAAGCTTTCTTT	CASSLDPGIGTEAFF
TRBD1	TRBV12-3/TRBV12-4	TRBJ2-3	.	TGTGCCAGCAGTTTTGGACAGGGGGCGGCAGATACGCAGTATTTT	CASSFGQGAADTQYF
.	TRBV18	TRBJ2-1	.	TGTGCCAGCTCACCACCGTACGGCTTGGAGCAGTTCTTC	CASSPPYGLEQFF
.	TRBV12-3/TRBV12-4	TRBJ2-1	.	TGTGCCAGCAACGAGGCCGCTAGCTCCTACAATGAGCAGTTCTTC	CASNEAASSYNEQFF
.	TRBV7-8	TRBJ1-1	few	TGTGCCAGCAGCGCCCACAGGGTAGGAAACACTGAAGCTTTCTTT	CASSAHRVGNTEAFF
.	TRBV2	TRBJ2-7	.	TGTGCCAGCAGTGTCTGGACTAACCTCCCCTTGTACGAGCAGTACTTC	CASSVWTNLPLYEQYF
TRBD1	TRBV7-9	TRBJ2-7	few	TGTGCCAGCAGCTTCCAGAGTCGGACAGGGGGGTACGAGCAGTACTTC	CASSFQSRTGGYEQYF
.	TRBV7-6	TRBJ2-7	few	TGTGCCAGCAGTCAGTTAGGTCTCTCCTACGAGCAGTACTTC	CASSQLGLSYEQYF
.	TRBV6-5	TRBJ1-2	few	TGTGCCAGCAGTTACTCGACGGCCTATGGCTACACCTTC	CASSYSTAYGYTF
.	TRBV20-1	TRBJ1-1	.	TGCAGTGCTAGAGATCTAGCGGAGGGCTCTATGAACACTGAAGCTTTCTTT	CSARDLAEGSMNTEAFF
.	TRBV4-2	TRBJ1-2	.	TGTGCCAGCAGCCAAGTTGACACCAACTATGGCTACACCTTC	CASSQVDTNYGYTF
.	TRBV12-3/TRBV12-4	TRBJ1-6	.	TGTGCCAGCAGTTTGGGCAGCCAATTTGGGTTTAATTCACACCTCCACTTT	CASSLGSQFGFNSHLHF
TRBD1	TRBV15	TRBJ2-1	.	TGTGCCACCAGCAGAGGGGCGACAGGGGTCTACAATGAGCAGTTCTTC	CATSRGATGVYNEQFF
.	TRBV7-8	TRBJ2-1	.	TGTGCCAGCAGCTTAGTGGTCAACGATGAGCAGTTCTTC	CASSLVVNDEQFF